The present entry profiles one T cell receptor beta chain with its context. The antigen remains unidentified. Here immunoSEQ multiplex PCR was the method, and the copy in TCRdb shows in-frame clones only, minus some. The sample includes 60,000 to 70,000 clones, just under 95% of them seen just once. These data belong to a study of Tregs in tolerant kidney transplant recipients. The V end was cut by 7 bases, the J end by 7 bases, with 14 bases between. The CDR3 sequence is 13 residues long. Germline V gene sequence: CDR1 MNHEY, CDR2 SVGAGI. General observations from the study: No direct test of biological reproducibility was done here.

The rearrangement links TRBV6-5 to TRBJ2-1; tentative D call: TRBD2 (5 bases). The clonotype comes from a human donor who received a combined kidney and bone marrow transplant. The sample here was CD8+ T cells from blood, taken before the transplant. The CDR3 here is CASTILEGNEQFF. The CDR3 DNA reads as TGTGCCAGCACCATCCTTGAGGGAAATGAGCAGTTCTTC.